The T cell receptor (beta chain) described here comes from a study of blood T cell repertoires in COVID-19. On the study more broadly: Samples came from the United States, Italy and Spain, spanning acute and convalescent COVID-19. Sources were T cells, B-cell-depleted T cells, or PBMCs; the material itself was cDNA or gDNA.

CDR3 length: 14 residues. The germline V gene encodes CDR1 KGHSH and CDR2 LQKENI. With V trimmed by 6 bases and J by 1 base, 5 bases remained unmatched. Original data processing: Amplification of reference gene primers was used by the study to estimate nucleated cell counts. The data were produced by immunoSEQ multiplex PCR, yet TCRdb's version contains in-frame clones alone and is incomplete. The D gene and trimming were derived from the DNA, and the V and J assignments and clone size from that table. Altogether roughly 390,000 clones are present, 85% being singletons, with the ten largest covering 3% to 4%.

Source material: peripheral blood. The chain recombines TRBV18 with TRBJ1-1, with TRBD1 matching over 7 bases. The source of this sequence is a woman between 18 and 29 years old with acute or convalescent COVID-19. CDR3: CASSSTGTNTEAFF. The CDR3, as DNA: TGTGCCAGCTCTTCGACAGGGACGAACACTGAAGCTTTCTTT.